The T cell receptor beta chain under discussion was sequenced for a study of shared clonotypes between healthy human individuals. Study summary: The cohort comprised a couple of women and a few men. Their ages spanned 18 to 49 years.

V was pared by 7 bases and J by 7 bases, with 13 bases of the junction left unmatched. Germline CDR1 is ENHRY and CDR2 is SYGVKD. This CDR3 is built from 16 residues. Comment on this clone: The antigen is not known.

CD8 cells regarded as naive lacked CD45RO, were positively chosen for CCR7, and omitted terminally differentiated effector memory CD45RA+ cells. Replicate PCRs from sorted subsets contained around 200 ng DNA, which is around 30,000 T cell genomes. The table came from immunoSEQ multiplex PCR; TCRdb's copy has only in-frame clones and leaves some out. The data hold 650,000 to 800,000 clones, with 90% to 95% observed a single time. The study's findings and limits: The donor pool, a small one, limited the genetic and exposure-history diversity represented.

The source is a man aged 30 to 45 in good health. J is TRBJ2-1 and V is TRBV10-3; 10 nucleotides line up with TRBD2. The material sequenced was naive CD8+ T cells sorted from blood. The CDR3 loop is CAITPLPSGRRNEQFF. CDR3 DNA: TGTGCCATCACCCCGTTGCCTAGCGGGAGAAGGAATGAGCAGTTCTTC.